This T cell receptor (beta chain) was obtained from a study of tumor and adjacent non-tumor tissue in lung cancer. In the study overall: The cohort had around twelve adenocarcinoma, 2 squamous cell and 1 small cell patients. On average, productive TCRbeta reads reached roughly 3.9 million per sample. Stage I to III disease affected some 11 men and 5 women aged roughly 31 to 76.

Study observations and caveats: Compared with tumor, normal lung showed significantly lower TCR diversity.

No cell sorting was done before RNA was extracted from the tissue. Distant lung tissue was collected more than 3 cm away from the tumor edge. A modified ARM-PCR protocol with three rounds of nested PCR amplified TCRbeta. MiXCR, run by TCRdb on the multiplex PCR reads, gives a single entry per CDR3 protein. The sample has some 100,000 distinct CDR3 sequences; 55% to 65% are singletons. For this clonotype: The antigen remains undetermined.

Material for sequencing was distant non-tumor lung tissue. This receptor was taken from a man under 40 with non-small cell lung cancer.

CDR3: CASSLGLMRVEQYF. CDR3 nucleotides: TGTGCCAGCAGCTTAGGTTTGATGCGGGTCGAGCAGTACTTC. The chain carries TRBV7-9 and TRBJ2-7; D possibly corresponds to TRBD2 (5 bases). V was clipped by 1 base and J by 6 bases, with 13 bases between them. The CDR3 consists of 14 residues. Germline V gene data show CDR1 as SEHNR and CDR2 as FQNEAQ (reference sequence).